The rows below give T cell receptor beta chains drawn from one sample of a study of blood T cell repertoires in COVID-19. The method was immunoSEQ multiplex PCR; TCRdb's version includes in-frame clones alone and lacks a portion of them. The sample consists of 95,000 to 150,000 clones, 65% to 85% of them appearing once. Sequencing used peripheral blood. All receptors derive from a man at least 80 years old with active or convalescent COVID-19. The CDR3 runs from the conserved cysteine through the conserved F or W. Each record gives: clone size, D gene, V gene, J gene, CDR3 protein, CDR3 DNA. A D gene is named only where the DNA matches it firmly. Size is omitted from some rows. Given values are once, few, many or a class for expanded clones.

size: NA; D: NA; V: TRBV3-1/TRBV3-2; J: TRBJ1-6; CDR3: CASSRNRVINSPLHF; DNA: TGTGCCAGCAGCCGAAACAGGGTAATTAATTCACCCCTCCACTTT
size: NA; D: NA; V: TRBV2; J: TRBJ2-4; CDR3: CASSVEQLAKNIQYF; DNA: TGTGCCAGCAGTGTTGAGCAACTAGCCAAAAACATTCAGTACTTC
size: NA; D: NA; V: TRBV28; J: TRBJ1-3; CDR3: CASSPPGRVENTIYF; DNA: TGTGCCAGCAGTCCTCCAGGGAGGGTTGAAAACACCATATATTTT
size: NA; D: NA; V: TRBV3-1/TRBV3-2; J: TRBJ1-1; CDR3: CASSFGPGGSEAFF; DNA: TGTGCCAGCAGCTTCGGACCGGGGGGATCTGAAGCTTTCTTT
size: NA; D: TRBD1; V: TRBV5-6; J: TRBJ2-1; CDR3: CASSLGTAGGSYNEQFF; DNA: TGTGCCAGCAGCTTGGGGACGGCAGGGGGCTCCTACAATGAGCAGTTCTTC
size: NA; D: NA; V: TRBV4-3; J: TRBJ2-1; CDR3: CASSRTGYNEQFF; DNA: TGCGCCAGCAGCCGCACTGGTTACAATGAGCAGTTCTTC
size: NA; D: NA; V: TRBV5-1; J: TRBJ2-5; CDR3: CASYRTIQETQYF; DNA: TGCGCCAGCTATAGGACTATCCAAGAGACCCAGTACTTC
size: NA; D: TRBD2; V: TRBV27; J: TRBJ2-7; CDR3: CASSFIAGGAYEQYF; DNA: TGTGCCAGCAGTTTTATCGCGGGGGGTGCCTACGAGCAGTACTTC
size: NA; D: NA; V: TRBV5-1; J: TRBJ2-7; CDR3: CASSRLKIADPYEQYF; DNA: TGCGCCAGCAGTCGCCTCAAAATAGCGGACCCCTACGAGCAGTACTTC
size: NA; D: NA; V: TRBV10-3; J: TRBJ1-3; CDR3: CAISDTGSTIYF; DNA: TGTGCCATCAGTGATACGGGGTCCACCATATATTTT
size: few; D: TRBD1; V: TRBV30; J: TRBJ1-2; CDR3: CAWRETERGQSGYTF; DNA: TGTGCCTGGAGAGAAACCGAAAGGGGGCAAAGTGGCTACACCTTC
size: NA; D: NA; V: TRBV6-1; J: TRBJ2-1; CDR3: CASSEFGPGLAGGEQFF; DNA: NA
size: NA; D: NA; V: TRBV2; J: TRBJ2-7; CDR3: CASSDGGKSSYEQYF; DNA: TGTGCCAGCAGTGATGGGGGGAAGAGCTCCTACGAGCAGTACTTC
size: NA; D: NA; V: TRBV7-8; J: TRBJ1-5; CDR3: CASSEAGALQPQHF; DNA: TGTGCCAGCAGCGAAGCAGGGGCCCTACAGCCCCAGCATTTT
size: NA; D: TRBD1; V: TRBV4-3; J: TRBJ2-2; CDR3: CASSQFDRATGELFF; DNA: TGCGCCAGCAGCCAATTTGACAGGGCCACCGGGGAGCTGTTTTTT
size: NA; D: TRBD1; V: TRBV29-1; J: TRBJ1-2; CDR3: CSVPGQGYGYTF; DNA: TGCAGCGTTCCCGGACAGGGCTATGGCTACACCTTC
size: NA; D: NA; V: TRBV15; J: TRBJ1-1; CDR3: CATRGIVGGWTEAFF; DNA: TGTGCCACCAGGGGGATAGTGGGAGGGTGGACTGAAGCTTTCTTT
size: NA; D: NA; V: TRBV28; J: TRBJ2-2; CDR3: CASRDPRTANTGELFF; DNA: TGTGCCAGCAGGGATCCCAGGACAGCGAACACCGGGGAGCTGTTTTTT
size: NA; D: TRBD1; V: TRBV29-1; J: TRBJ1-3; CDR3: CSVGTGDGNTIYF; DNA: TGCAGCGTTGGGACAGGGGACGGAAACACCATATATTTT
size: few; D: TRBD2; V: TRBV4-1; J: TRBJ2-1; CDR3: CASSQLLAAVNEQFF; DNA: TGCGCCAGCAGCCAACTACTAGCGGCCGTCAATGAGCAGTTCTTC
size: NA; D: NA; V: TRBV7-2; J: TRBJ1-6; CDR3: CASSFAAADNSPLHF; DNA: TGTGCCAGCAGCTTTGCCGCGGCAGATAATTCACCCCTCCACTTT
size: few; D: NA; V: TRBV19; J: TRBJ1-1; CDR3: CASDGRNTEAFF; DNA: TGTGCCAGTGACGGGAGAAACACTGAAGCTTTCTTT
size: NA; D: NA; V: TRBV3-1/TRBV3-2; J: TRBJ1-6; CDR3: CASSLGAGGYNSPLHF; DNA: TGTGCCAGCAGCCTCGGGGCCGGGGGGTATAATTCACCCCTCCACTTT
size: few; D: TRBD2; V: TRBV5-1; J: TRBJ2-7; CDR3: CASRTSDSYEQYF; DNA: TGCGCCAGCCGGACTAGTGACTCCTACGAGCAGTACTTC